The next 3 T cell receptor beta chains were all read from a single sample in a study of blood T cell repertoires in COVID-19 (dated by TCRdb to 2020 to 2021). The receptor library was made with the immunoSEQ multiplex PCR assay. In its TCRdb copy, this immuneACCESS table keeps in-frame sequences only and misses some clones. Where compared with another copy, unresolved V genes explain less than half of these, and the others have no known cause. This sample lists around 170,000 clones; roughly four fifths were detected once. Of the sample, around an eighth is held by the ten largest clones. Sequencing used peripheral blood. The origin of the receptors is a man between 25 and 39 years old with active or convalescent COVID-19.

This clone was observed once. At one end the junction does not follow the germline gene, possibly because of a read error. For the CDR3, the DNA is TGCGCCAGCAGCCGGGACAGGGTCCGGGCCTTT. Amino acid sequence: CASSRDRVRAF. The genes are TRBV4-3 and TRBJ1-1, with 9 nucleotides matching TRBD1. The CDR3 spans 11 residues. Looked up from germline, CDR1 is LGHNA and CDR2 is YSLEER.

The CDR3 sequence is CASTFQGSQTQYF. The DNA for the CDR3 is TGTGCCAGCACCTTTCAGGGGAGTCAGACCCAGTACTTC. The V gene is TRBV13, the J gene TRBJ2-5; weak D call: TRBD1 (6 bases). This CDR3 is 13 amino acids long. The germline V gene encodes CDR1 PRHDT and CDR2 FYEKMQ (reference sequence). Trimming left V 7 bases short and J 6 bases short, with 15 bases between.

This CDR3 is CASSSGLAGGPSIYNEQFF. CDR3 coding DNA: TGTGCCAGCAGCTCTGGACTAGCGGGAGGGCCCTCGATTTACAATGAGCAGTTCTTC. The rearrangement joins TRBV7-2 to TRBJ2-1; 15 bases are shared with TRBD2. Per the germline V gene, CDR1 is SGHTA and CDR2 is FQGNSA. Germline trimming cut 4 bases from V and 4 bases from J; bases unmatched to any gene: 11. The CDR3 totals 19 residues.